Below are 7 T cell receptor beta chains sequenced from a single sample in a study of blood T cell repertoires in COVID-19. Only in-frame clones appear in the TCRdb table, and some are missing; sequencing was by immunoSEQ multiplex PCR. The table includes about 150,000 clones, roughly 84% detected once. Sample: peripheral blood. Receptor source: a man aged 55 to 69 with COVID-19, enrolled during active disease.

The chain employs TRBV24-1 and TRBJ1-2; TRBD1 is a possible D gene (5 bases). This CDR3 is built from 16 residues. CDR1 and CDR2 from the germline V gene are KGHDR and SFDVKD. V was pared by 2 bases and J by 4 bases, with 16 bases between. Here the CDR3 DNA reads TGTGCCACCAGTGATTGGGGCCAAGATGGAGTCTATGGCTACACCTTC. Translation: CATSDWGQDGVYGYTF.

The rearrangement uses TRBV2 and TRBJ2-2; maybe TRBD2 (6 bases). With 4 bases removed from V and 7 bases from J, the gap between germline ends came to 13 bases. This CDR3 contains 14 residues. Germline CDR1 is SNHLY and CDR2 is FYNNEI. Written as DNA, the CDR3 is TGTGCCAGCAGTGTACTGGAGGGGCGCGGGGAGCTGTTTTTT. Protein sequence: CASSVLEGRGELFF.

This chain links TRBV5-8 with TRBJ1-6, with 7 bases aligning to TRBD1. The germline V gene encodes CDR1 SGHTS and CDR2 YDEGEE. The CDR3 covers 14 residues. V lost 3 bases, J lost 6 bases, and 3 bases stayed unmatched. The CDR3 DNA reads TGTGCCAGCAGCTGGGGACAGCCTAATTCACCCCTCCACTTT. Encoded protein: CASSWGQPNSPLHF.

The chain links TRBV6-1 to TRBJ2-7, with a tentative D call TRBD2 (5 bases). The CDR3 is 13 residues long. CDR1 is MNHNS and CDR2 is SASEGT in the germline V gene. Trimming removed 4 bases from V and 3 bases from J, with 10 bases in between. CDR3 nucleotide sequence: TGTGCCAGCAGTGCAGCGGCATACTACGAGCAGTACTTC. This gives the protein CASSAAAYYEQYF.

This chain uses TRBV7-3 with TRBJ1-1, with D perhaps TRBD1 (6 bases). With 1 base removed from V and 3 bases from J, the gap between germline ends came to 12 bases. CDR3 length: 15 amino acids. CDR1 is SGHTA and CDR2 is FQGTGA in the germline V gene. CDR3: CASSLNEGGYTEAFF. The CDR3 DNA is TGTGCCAGCAGCTTAAATGAGGGGGGGTACACTGAAGCTTTCTTT.

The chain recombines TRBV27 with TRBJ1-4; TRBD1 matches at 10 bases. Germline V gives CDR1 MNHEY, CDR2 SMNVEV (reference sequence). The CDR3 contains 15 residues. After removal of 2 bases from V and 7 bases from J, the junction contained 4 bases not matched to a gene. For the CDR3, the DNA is TGTGCCAGCAGTTTAATATGGACAGGGGGTGAAAAACTGTTTTTT. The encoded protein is CASSLIWTGGEKLFF.

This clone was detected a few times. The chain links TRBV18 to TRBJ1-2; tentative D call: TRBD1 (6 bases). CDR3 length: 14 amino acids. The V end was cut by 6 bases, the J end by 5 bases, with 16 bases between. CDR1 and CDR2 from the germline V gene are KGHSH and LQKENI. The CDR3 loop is CASSQGRTDYGYTF. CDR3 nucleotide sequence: TGTGCCAGCTCCCAAGGCAGGACAGATTATGGCTACACCTTC.